Listed here are 2 T cell receptor beta chains from one sample, sequenced in a study of T-cell memory formation after mild COVID-19. TCRdb reprocessed the 5' RACE reads via MiXCR and lists one record per CDR3 protein. The top ten hold around 13% of the sample, which has about 410,000 distinct CDR3 sequences, about a quarter seen once. The sample comprised PBMCs or a T cell subset sorted from them (not recorded which). The receptors were sampled from an adult woman who had mild COVID-19 (a few samples of this study predate the infection). Cell type and time point are not known.

The chain recombines TRBV5-4 with TRBJ2-5; 7 bases line up with TRBD1. The junction had 4 bases not matched to a gene; V was cut back by 2 bases and J by 3 bases. Germline V gene lookup returns CDR1 SGHNT and CDR2 YYREEE (reference sequence). There are 14 residues in the CDR3. The DNA for the CDR3 is TGTGCCAGCAGCTTTAGAACAGGGGAAGAGACCCAGTACTTC. It translates to CASSFRTGEETQYF.

This chain connects TRBV20-1 to TRBJ2-2; TRBD2 aligns across 8 bases. The CDR3 runs to 15 residues. CDR1 and CDR2 from the germline V gene are DFQATT and SNEGSKA (reference sequence). V lost 0 bases and J lost 5; bases outside the gene matches: 5. CDR3 bases: TGCAGTGCTAGAGACCGACTAGCGATAACCGGGGAGCTGTTTTTT. It codes for CSARDRLAITGELFF.